This TCR beta chain emerged from a study of OX40 agonist ivuxolimab in advanced cancers. The study's findings and limits: The study observed clonal expansion of CD4+ and CD8+ blood T cells by week 6 at 0.1 to 3.0 mg/kg. In general, CD8+ T cells held more expanded clones than CD4+ did, on average.

The V and J ends lost 2 bases and 7 bases respectively, with 12 bases between them. This CDR3 contains 14 residues. Germline V gives CDR1 MNHEY, CDR2 SVGAGI. Of note for this clone: Its antigen is as yet unknown.

Clones were sequenced by immunoSEQ multiplex PCR, and TCRdb holds only the in-frame ones, with some missing. The top ten hold just over 0.3% of the sample, which has roughly 100,000 clones, roughly 84% seen once. Baseline, cycle 4 day 1, and cycle 7 day 1 were the blood sampling points. The chain recombines TRBV6-5 with TRBJ1-5; D remains ambiguous. The TCR was taken from an adult with an advanced solid tumor such as melanoma, head and neck, liver or kidney cancer. Material: CD4+ or CD8+ T cells sorted from blood, obtained in a trial of the OX40 agonist ivuxolimab. DNA of the CDR3: TGTGCCAGCAGTTACGGGCAGGAAAGGCAGCCCCAGCATTTT. Translating gives CASSYGQERQPQHF.